Presented here are 2 T cell receptor beta chains from one specimen sequenced in a study of blood T cells in healthy people across ages (dated by TCRdb to between 2014 and 2016). Libraries were made using 5' RACE. Sequencing relied on an Illumina HiSeq 2500. A second PCR of roughly 7 to 11 cycles was performed with a sample-barcoded 5' primer and a J-beta primer mix. In-frame beta chains were kept once TCRdb had trimmed the public reads at Q25 with fastp and called clones with MiXCR. Identical CDR3 protein sequences are pooled into one entry, listed with their most common genes and DNA. A total of about 1.7 million distinct CDR3 sequences appear in this sample, roughly 27% of them only once. The ten largest clones represent over 7% of the sample. The sample consisted of blood. These TCRs come from a young woman in good health.

This clonotype was seen many times. The CDR3 sequence: CASSKKPGTGPLEQYF. The CDR3 DNA is TGTGCCAGCAGTAAAAAACCCGGGACAGGTCCACTCGAGCAGTACTTC. The rearrangement joins TRBV28 to TRBJ2-7, with 8 bases that match TRBD1. The germline V gene encodes CDR1 MDHEN and CDR2 SYDVKM. The CDR3 length is 16 residues. The J segment lost 6 bases and the V segment lost 5 bases, leaving 15 bases of the junction unmatched.

V and J are TRBV7-2 and TRBJ2-5; possible D gene TRBD2, 5 bases. Per the germline V gene, CDR1 is SGHTA and CDR2 is FQGNSA. V dropped 2 bases and J dropped 0 bases, with 13 bases sitting between them. This CDR3 region has 16 residues. The CDR3 DNA follows: TGTGCCAGCAGCTTAATGGGAAGCGGAAACCAAGAGACCCAGTACTTC. It encodes CASSLMGSGNQETQYF.